This T cell receptor beta chain appears in the sequencing data of a study of blood T cell repertoires in COVID-19. Across the study: Nucleic acid was either cDNA or gDNA, and it came from T cells, B-cell-depleted T cells, or PBMCs.

The method was immunoSEQ multiplex PCR; TCRdb's version includes in-frame clones alone and lacks a portion of them. The sample records about 210,000 clones, 92% being singletons. The source is a man aged 30 to 45 with acute or convalescent COVID-19. The sample comprised peripheral blood.

The CDR3 nucleotides are TGTGCCAGCAGGTCCCTGGGACTCGCGAACACCGGGGAGCTGTTTTTT. Its protein is CASRSLGLANTGELFF. The V gene is TRBV28, the J gene TRBJ2-2, with a tentative D call TRBD2 (6 bases). The CDR3 is made up of 16 amino acids. Per the germline V gene, CDR1 is MDHEN and CDR2 is SYDVKM. Trimming pared 6 bases from V and 0 bases from J, leaving 14 bases between. The whole variable domain, filled in from reference TRBV28 and TRBJ2-2, reads DVKVTQSSRYLVKRTGEKVFLECVQDMDHENMFWYRQDPGLGLRLIYFSYDVKMKEKGDIPEGYSVSREKKERFSLILESASTNQTSMYLCASRSLGLANTGELFFGEGSRLTVL.